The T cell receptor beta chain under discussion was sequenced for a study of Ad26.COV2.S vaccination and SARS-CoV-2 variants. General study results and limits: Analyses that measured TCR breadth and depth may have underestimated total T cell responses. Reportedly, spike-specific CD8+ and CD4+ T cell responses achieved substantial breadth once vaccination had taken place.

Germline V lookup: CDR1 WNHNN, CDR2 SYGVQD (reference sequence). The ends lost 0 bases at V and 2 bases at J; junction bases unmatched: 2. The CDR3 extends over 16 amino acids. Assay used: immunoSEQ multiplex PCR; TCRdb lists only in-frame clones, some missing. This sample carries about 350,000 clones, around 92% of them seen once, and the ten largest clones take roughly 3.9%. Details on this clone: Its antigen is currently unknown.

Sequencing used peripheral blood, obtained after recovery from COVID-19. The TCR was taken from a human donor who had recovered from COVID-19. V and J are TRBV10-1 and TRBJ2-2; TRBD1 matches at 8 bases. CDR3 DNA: TGCGCCAGCAGTGAGTCGACAGGGGAAAACACCGGGGAGCTGTTTTTT. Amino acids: CASSESTGENTGELFF.